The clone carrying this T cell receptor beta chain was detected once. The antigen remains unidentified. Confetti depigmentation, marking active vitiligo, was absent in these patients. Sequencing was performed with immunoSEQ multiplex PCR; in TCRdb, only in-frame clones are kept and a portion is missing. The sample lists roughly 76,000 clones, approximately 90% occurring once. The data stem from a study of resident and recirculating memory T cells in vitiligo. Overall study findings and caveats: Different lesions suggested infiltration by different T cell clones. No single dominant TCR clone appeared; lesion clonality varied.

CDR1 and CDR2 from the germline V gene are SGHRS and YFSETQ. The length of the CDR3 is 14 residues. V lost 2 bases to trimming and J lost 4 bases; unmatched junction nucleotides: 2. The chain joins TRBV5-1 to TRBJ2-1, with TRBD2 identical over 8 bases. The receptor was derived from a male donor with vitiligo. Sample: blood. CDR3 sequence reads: CASSLQRGYNEQFF. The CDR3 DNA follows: TGCGCCAGCAGCTTACAGCGGGGGTACAATGAGCAGTTCTTC. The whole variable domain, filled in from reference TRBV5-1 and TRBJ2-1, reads KAGVTQTPRYLIKTRGQQVTLSCSPISGHRSVSWYQQTPGQGLQFLFEYFSETQRNKGNFPGRFSGRQFSNSRSEMNVSTLELGDSALYLCASSLQRGYNEQFFGPGTRLTVL.